The T cell receptor beta chain described here comes from a study of OX40 agonist ivuxolimab in advanced cancers. Study overall: Recorded diagnoses for dose-escalation patients were hepatocellular carcinoma, melanoma, renal cell or head and neck cancer. Participants could have had prior anti-PD-1, anti-PD-L1 or anti-CTLA-4 therapy, and around 43% had some.

The protocol was immunoSEQ multiplex PCR, while the TCRdb copy is restricted to in-frame clones and leaves out a portion. The sample shows 34,000 or so clones, approximately 79% of them seen only once. There are 12 residues in the CDR3. V was trimmed by 2 bases and J by 8 bases, leaving 9 bases between them. Per germline, CDR1 LGHNT and CDR2 FRNRAP. With respect to this clone: The antigen remains undetermined.

Study findings and constraints: The mean number of expanded clones was higher in CD8+ T cells than in CD4+.

The V call is TRBV12-5, the J call TRBJ1-1; unclear D gene. The TCR was taken from an adult with an advanced solid tumor such as melanoma, head and neck, liver or kidney cancer. Sequencing was performed on CD4+ or CD8+ T cells sorted from blood, taken in a trial of the OX40 agonist ivuxolimab. The CDR3 DNA is TGTGCTAGTGGTTTGCGGTATTCAGAAGCTTTCTTT. Translating it yields CASGLRYSEAFF. The full variable domain, completed using reference TRBV12-5 and TRBJ1-1, is DARVTQTPRHKVTEMGQEVTMRCQPILGHNTVFWYRQTMMQGLELLAYFRNRAPLDDSGMPKDRFSAEMPDATLATLKIQPSEPRDSAVYFCASGLRYSEAFFGQGTRLTVV.